A single sample gave rise to the 5 T cell receptor beta chains below, sequenced in a study of T cell changes during pregnancy in multiple sclerosis. The table came from immunoSEQ multiplex PCR; TCRdb's copy has only in-frame clones and leaves some out. The data hold tens of thousands of clones, with around 90% observed a single time. This material consisted of CD4+ T cells from peripheral blood mononuclear cells, taken before pregnancy. Receptors were obtained from a female donor with multiple sclerosis, enrolled in a pregnancy study.

The chain uses TRBV6-1 and TRBJ2-7; D gene uncertain. Germline CDR1 MNHNS, CDR2 SASEGT. V lost 3 bases, J lost 4 bases, and 10 bases lay in between. CDR3 length equals 13 residues. The CDR3 region is CASSESELYEQYF. The CDR3 bases are TGTGCCAGCAGTGAGAGTGAGCTTTACGAGCAGTACTTC.

The chain joins TRBV2 to TRBJ2-2, with 13 nucleotides matching TRBD2. Germline V gene data show CDR1 as SNHLY and CDR2 as FYNNEI. This CDR3 region has 15 residues. Losses at the gene ends were 7 bases for V and 6 bases for J; bases not matched to a gene: 5. CDR3 DNA sequence: TGTGCCAGCAAGCCGGGACTAGCGGGATCCGGGGAGCTGTTTTTT. Amino acids: CASKPGLAGSGELFF.

This clone was observed a single time. The CDR3: CASNIPGGGQPQHF. The CDR3 nucleotides read TGTGCCAGCAACATCCCAGGGGGCGGTCAGCCCCAGCATTTT. The chain combines TRBV28 with TRBJ1-5; 8 bases map to TRBD1. The CDR3 runs 14 residues. In germline, CDR1 is MDHEN, CDR2 SYDVKM. The trim removed 7 bases at V and 6 bases at J, leaving 8 bases unmatched.

The V call is TRBV30, the J call TRBJ1-1, with D unclear. The ends were cut back, 4 bases at V and 0 bases at J, with 15 bases in the middle. CDR3 length: 15 residues. CDR1 is GTSNPN and CDR2 is SVGIG in the germline V gene (reference sequence). This CDR3 reads CAWIPGSGLNTEAFF. The CDR3 DNA follows: TGTGCCTGGATACCGGGCAGCGGCCTGAACACTGAAGCTTTCTTT.

The chain combines TRBV5-1 with TRBJ2-5; 9 bases line up with TRBD1. The CDR3 sequence is 16 residues long. Per the germline V gene, CDR1 is SGHRS and CDR2 is YFSETQ. The V and J ends lost 3 bases and 0 bases, in that order; junction bases with no gene match: 6. The CDR3 region is CASSSGTGYYQETQYF. In nucleotides, the CDR3 is TGCGCCAGCAGCTCCGGGACAGGGTATTACCAAGAGACCCAGTACTTC. Based on the CDR3 plus reference TRBV5-1 and TRBJ2-5, the full variable domain is KAGVTQTPRYLIKTRGQQVTLSCSPISGHRSVSWYQQTPGQGLQFLFEYFSETQRNKGNFPGRFSGRQFSNSRSEMNVSTLELGDSALYLCASSSGTGYYQETQYFGPGTRLLVL.